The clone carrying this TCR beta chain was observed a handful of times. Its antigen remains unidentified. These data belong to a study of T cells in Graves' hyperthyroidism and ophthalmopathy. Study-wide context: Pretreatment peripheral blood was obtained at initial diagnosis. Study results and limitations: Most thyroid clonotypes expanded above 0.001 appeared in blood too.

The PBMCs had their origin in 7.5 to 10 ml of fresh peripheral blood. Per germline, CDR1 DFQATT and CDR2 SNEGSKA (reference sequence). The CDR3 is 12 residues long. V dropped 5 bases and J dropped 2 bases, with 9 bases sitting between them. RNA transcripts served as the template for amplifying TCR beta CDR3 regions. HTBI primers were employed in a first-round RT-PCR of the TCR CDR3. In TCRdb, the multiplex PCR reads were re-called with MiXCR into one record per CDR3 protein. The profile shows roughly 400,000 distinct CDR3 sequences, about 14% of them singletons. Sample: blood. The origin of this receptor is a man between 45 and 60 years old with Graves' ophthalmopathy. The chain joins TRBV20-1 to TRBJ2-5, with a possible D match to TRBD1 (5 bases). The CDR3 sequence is CSAQQVQETQYF. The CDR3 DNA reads TGCAGTGCTCAACAGGTACAAGAGACCCAGTACTTC.